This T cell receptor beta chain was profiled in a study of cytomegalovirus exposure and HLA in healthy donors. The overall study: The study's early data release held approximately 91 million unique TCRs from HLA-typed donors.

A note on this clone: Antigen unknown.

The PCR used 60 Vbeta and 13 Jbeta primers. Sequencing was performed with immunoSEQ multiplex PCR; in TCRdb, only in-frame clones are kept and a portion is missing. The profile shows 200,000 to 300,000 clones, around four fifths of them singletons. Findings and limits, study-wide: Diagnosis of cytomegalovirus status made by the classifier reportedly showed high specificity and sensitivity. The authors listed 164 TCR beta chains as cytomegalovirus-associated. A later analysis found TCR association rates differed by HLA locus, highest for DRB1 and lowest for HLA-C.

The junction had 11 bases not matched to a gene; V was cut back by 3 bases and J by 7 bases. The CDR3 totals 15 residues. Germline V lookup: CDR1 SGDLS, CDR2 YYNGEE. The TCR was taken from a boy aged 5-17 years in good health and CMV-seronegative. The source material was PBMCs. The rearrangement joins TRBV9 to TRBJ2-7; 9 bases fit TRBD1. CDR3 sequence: CASSATGGLSREQYF. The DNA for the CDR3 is TGTGCCAGCAGCGCAACAGGGGGCCTCTCGAGGGAGCAGTACTTC.